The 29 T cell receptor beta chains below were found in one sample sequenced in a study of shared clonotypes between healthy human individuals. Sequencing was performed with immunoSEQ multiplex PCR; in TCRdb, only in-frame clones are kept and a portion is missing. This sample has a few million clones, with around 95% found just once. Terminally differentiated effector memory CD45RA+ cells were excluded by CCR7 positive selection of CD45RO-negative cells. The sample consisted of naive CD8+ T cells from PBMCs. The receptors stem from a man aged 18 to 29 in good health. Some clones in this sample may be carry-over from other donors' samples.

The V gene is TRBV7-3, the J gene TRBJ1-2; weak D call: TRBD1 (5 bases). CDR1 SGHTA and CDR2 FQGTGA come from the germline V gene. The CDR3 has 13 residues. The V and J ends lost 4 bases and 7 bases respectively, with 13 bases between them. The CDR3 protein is CASSSQGHSGYTF. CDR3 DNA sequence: TGTGCCAGCAGCTCGCAAGGACATTCTGGCTACACCTTC. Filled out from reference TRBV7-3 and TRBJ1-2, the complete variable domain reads GAGVSQTPSNKVTEKGKYVELRCDPISGHTALYWYRQSLGQGPEFLIYFQGTGAADDSGLPNDRFFAVRPEGSVSTLKIQRTERGDSAVYLCASSSQGHSGYTFGSGTRLTVV.

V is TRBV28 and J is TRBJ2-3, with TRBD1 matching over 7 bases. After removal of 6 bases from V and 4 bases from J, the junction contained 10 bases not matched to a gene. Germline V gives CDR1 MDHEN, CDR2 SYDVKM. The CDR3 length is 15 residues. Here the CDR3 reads CASSERGQRADTQYF. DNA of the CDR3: TGTGCCAGCAGCGAGAGGGGGCAGAGGGCAGATACGCAGTATTTT. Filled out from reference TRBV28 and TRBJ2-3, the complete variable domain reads DVKVTQSSRYLVKRTGEKVFLECVQDMDHENMFWYRQDPGLGLRLIYFSYDVKMKEKGDIPEGYSVSREKKERFSLILESASTNQTSMYLCASSERGQRADTQYFGPGTRLTVL.

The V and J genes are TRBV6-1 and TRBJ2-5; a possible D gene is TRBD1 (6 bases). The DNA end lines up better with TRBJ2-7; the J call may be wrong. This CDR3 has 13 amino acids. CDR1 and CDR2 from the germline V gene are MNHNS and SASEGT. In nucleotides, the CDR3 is TGTGCCAGCAGTGACGGCAGGGGATACGAGCAGTACTTC. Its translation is CASSDGRGYEQYF.

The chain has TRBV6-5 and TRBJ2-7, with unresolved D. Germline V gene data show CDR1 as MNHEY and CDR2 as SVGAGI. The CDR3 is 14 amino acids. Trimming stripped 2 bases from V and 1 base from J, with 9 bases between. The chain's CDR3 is CASSYRHLSYEQYF. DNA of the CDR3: TGTGCCAGCAGTTACCGACACCTATCCTACGAGCAGTACTTC.

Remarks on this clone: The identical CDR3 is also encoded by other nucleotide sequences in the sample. The CDR3 DNA sequence: TGTGCCAGCAGTGAGGTGGCGAGCACAGATACGCAGTATTTT. This translates into CASSEVASTDTQYF. This chain links TRBV2 with TRBJ2-3, with no clear D. Germline V lookup: CDR1 SNHLY, CDR2 FYNNEI. The length of the CDR3 is 14 residues. Trimming left V 3 bases short and J 0 bases short, with 7 bases between.

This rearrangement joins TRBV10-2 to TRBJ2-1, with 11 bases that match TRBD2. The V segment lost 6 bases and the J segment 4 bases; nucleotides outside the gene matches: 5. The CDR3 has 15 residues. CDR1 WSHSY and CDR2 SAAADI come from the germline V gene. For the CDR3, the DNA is TGCGCCAGCAGATTAGCGGGAGGGTCTTACAATGAGCAGTTCTTC. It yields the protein CASRLAGGSYNEQFF.

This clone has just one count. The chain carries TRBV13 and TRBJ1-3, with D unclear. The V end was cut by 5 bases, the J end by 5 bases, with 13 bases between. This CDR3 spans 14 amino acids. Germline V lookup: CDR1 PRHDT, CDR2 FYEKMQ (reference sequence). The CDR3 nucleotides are TGTGCCAGCAGCCCGACGGTGGGTAGAAACACCATATATTTT. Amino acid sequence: CASSPTVGRNTIYF.

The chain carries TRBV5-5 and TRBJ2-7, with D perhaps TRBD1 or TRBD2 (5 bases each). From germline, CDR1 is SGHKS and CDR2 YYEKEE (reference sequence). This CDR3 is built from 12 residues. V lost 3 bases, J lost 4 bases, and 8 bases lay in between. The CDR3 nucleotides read TGTGCCAGCAGCTGGGACCGATACGAGCAGTACTTC. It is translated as CASSWDRYEQYF.

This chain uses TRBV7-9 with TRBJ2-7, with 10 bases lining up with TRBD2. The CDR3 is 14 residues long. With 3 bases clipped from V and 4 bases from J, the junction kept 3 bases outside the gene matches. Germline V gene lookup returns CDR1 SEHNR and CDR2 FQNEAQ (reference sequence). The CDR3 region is CASSFLAGAYEQYF. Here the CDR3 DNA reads TGTGCCAGCAGCTTCCTAGCGGGAGCTTACGAGCAGTACTTC.

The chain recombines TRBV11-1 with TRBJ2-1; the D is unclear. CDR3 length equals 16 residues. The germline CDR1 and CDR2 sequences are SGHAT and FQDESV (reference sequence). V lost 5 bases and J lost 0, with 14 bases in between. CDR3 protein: CASSPDHGSSYNEQFF. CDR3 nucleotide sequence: TGTGCCAGCAGCCCCGACCATGGTAGCTCCTACAATGAGCAGTTCTTC.

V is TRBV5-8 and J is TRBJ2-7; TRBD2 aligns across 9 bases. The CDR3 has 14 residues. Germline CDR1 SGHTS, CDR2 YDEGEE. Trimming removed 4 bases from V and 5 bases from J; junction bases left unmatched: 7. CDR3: CASSLAGIPNEQYF. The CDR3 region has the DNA TGTGCCAGCAGCCTAGCGGGGATCCCCAACGAGCAGTACTTC.

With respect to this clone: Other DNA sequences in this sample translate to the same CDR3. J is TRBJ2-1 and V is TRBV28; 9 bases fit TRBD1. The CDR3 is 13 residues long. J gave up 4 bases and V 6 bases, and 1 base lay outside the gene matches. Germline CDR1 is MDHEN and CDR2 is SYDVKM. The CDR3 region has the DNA TGTGCCAGCAGCGGACAGGGGTACAATGAGCAGTTCTTC. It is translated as CASSGQGYNEQFF.

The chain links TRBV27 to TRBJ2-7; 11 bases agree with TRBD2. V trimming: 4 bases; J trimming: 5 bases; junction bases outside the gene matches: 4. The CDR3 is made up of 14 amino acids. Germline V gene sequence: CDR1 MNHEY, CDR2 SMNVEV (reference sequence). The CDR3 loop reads CASSWGTSGNEQYF. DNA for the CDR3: TGTGCCAGCAGTTGGGGGACTAGCGGCAACGAGCAGTACTTC.

The CDR3 sequence: CASSLGQEQYF. CDR3 nucleotide sequence: TGTGCCAGCAGCTTAGGTCAGGAGCAGTACTTC. The chain joins TRBV7-3 to TRBJ2-7; D not certain. Germline V gene sequence: CDR1 SGHTA, CDR2 FQGTGA. V lost 2 bases and J 7 bases, leaving 6 bases between the germline ends. There are 11 residues in the CDR3.

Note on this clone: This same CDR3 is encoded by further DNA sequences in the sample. For the CDR3, the DNA is TGTGCCAGTCGGTCTGGCGGCTCCTACGAGCAGTACTTC. Translation gives CASRSGGSYEQYF. The chain couples TRBV28 to TRBJ2-7; D uncertain. The CDR3 runs 13 residues. Germline values: CDR1 MDHEN, CDR2 SYDVKM. V was shortened by 9 bases and J by 0 bases, with 12 bases between the two germline ends.

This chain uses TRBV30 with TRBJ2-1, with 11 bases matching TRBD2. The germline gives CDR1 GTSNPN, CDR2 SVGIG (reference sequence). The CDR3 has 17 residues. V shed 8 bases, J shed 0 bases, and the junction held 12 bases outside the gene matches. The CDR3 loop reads CAGYRTSGHSSYNEQFF. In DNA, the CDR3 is TGTGCCGGCTACCGGACTAGCGGGCATAGCTCCTACAATGAGCAGTTCTTC.

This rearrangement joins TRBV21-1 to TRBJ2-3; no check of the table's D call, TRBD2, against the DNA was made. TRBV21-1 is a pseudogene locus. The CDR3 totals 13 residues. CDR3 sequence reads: CASPAGARDTQYF. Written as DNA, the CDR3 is TGTGCCAGCCCTGCGGGCGCTAGGGATACGCAGTATTTT.

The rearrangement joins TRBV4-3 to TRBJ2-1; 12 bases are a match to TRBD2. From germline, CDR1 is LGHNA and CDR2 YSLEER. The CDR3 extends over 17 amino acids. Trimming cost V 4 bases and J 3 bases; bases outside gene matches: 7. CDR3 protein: CASSLRLAGEYYNEQFF. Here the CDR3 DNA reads TGCGCCAGCAGCCTCCGACTAGCGGGGGAATACTACAATGAGCAGTTCTTC.

This chain's CDR3 is CASSPLAGGLNEQFF. CDR3 nucleotides: TGTGCCAGCAGCCCATTAGCGGGAGGGCTAAATGAGCAGTTCTTC. The chain employs TRBV7-8 and TRBJ2-1, with 11 bases aligning to TRBD2. CDR3 size: 15 residues. J gave up 7 bases and V 5 bases, and 7 bases lay outside the gene matches. In germline, CDR1 is SGHVS, CDR2 FQNEAQ.

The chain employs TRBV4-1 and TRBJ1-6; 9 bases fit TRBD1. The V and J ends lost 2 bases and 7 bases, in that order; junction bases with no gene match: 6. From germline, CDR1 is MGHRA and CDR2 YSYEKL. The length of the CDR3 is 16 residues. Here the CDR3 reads CASSQRRDRENSPLHF. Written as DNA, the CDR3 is TGCGCCAGCAGCCAACGCCGGGACAGGGAAAATTCACCCCTCCACTTT.

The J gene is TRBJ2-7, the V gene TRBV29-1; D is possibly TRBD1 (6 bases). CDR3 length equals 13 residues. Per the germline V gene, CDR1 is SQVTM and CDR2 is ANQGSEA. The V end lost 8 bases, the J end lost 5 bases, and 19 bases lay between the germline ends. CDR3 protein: CSIRGGPGDEQYF. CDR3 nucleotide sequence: TGCAGCATTCGAGGGGGTCCCGGGGACGAGCAGTACTTC.

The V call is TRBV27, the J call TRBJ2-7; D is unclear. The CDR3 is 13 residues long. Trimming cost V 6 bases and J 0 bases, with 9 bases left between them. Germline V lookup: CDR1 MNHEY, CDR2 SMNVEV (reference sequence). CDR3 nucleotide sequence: TGTGCCAGCAGCACTACCGGCTCCTACGAGCAGTACTTC. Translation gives CASSTTGSYEQYF.

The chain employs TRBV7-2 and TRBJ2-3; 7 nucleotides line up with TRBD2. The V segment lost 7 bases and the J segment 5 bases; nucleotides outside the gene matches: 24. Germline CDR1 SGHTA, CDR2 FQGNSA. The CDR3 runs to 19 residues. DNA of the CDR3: TGTGCCAGCAACCCCCAGGTCCGGTTGGGGGAGGGCCGCGGAGATACGCAGTATTTT. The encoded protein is CASNPQVRLGEGRGDTQYF.

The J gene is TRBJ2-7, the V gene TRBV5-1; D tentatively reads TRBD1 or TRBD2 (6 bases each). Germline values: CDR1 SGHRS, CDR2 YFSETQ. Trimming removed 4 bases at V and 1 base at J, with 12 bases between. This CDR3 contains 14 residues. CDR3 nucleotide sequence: TGCGCCAGCAGCCAAGAAGGGGGGTCCTACGAGCAGTACTTC. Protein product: CASSQEGGSYEQYF.

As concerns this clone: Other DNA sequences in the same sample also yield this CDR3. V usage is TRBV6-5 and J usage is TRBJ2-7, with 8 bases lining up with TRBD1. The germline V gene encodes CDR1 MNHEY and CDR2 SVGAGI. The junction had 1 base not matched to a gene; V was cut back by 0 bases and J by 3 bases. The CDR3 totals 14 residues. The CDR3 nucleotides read TGTGCCAGCAGTTACTCTGACAGGGGCTACGAGCAGTACTTC. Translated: CASSYSDRGYEQYF.

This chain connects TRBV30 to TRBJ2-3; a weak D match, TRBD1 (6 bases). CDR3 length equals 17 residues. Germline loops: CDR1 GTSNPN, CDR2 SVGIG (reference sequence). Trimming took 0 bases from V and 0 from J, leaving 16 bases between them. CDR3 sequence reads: CAWSVRPTGDSTDTQYF. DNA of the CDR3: TGTGCCTGGAGTGTACGTCCGACAGGAGATAGCACAGATACGCAGTATTTT.

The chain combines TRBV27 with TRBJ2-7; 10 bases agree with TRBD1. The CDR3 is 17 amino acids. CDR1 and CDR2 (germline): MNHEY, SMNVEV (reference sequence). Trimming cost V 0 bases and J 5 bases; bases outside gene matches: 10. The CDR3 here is CASSLSPAGTGVHEQYF. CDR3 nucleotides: TGTGCCAGCAGTTTATCCCCGGCCGGGACAGGGGTCCACGAGCAGTACTTC.

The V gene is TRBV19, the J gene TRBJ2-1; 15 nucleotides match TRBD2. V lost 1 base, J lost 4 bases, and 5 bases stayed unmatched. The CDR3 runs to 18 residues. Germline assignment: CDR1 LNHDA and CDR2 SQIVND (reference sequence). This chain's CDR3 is CASSIGTSGRAEYNEQFF. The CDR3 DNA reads TGTGCCAGTAGTATAGGGACTAGCGGGAGGGCGGAATACAATGAGCAGTTCTTC.

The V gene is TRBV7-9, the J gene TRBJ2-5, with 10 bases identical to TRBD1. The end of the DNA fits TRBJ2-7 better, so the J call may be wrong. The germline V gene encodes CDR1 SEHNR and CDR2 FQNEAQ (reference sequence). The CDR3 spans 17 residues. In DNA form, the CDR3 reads TGTGCCAGCACTGGAAAACACCGGGACAGGGGATACTACGAGCAGTACTTC. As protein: CASTGKHRDRGYYEQYF.